This TCR beta chain was captured by sequencing in a study of T cells in Graves' hyperthyroidism and ophthalmopathy. Study information: Any treatment followed the collection of peripheral blood at initial diagnosis.

A Clinical Activity Score of at least 3, a NOSPECS grade of at least 4 and a duration under 3 months were recorded in the ophthalmopathy patients. For the diagnoses, clinical symptoms, serum thyroxine and TRAb, thyroid ultrasound and orbital computed tomography were used. The sample holds many counts of this clonotype. RNA transcripts yielded amplified TCR beta CDR3 regions. Primed by the HTBI set, a first-round RT-PCR was run on the TCR CDR3. TCRdb redid the calling of the multiplex PCR reads with MiXCR, one entry per CDR3 protein. The sample lists roughly 350,000 distinct CDR3 sequences, about 14% seen once, with 15% to 20% in the top ten. The ends lost 4 bases at V and 9 bases at J; junction bases unmatched: 11. CDR1 is SEHNR, CDR2 FQNEAQ, per germline (reference sequence). CDR3 length equals 16 residues.

The source material was blood. J is TRBJ1-6 and V is TRBV7-9, with 8 bases lining up with TRBD1. This clonotype was obtained from a woman aged 25 to 39 with Graves' ophthalmopathy. CDR3 sequence reads: CASSSPRQGRGSPLHF. CDR3 nucleotides: TGTGCCAGCAGCTCCCCCCGACAGGGGAGGGGTTCACCCCTCCACTTT. The whole variable domain, remainder taken from reference TRBV7-9 and TRBJ1-6, is DTGVSQNPRHKITKRGQNVTFRCDPISEHNRLYWYRQTLGQGPEFLTYFQNEAQLEKSRLLSDRFSAERPKGSFSTLEIQRTEQGDSAMYLCASSSPRQGRGSPLHFGNGTRLTVT.